These T cell receptor beta chains were read from a single sample in a study of T cell repertoires in aging, cancer and after chemotherapy. MiXCR, run by TCRdb on the multiplex PCR reads, gives a single entry per CDR3 protein. The sample holds about 1,600 distinct CDR3 sequences, 20% to 30% seen once. The sample was blood. Every receptor here comes from a human donor with a solid tumor. The CDR3 runs from the conserved cysteine through the conserved F or W. Each record gives: J gene, clone size, D gene, V gene, CDR3 DNA, CDR3 protein. D genes are given only for firm matches. Clone size, where shown, is once, few, many, or a class for clones that have expanded.

TRBJ2-2	medium-sized	TRBD1	TRBV24-1	TGTGCCACCAGTGGGACAGGGAACACCGGGGAGCTGTTTTTT	CATSGTGNTGELFF
TRBJ2-1	few	TRBD2	TRBV7-9	TGTGCCAGCAGCAGCCCGGGACTACAATACAATGAGCAGTTCTTC	CASSSPGLQYNEQFF
TRBJ1-1	hyperexpanded	NA	TRBV13	TGTGCCAGCAGCTTAGGTGACATGGAAGCTTTCTTT	CASSLGDMEAFF
TRBJ1-1	medium-sized	TRBD1	TRBV19	TGTGCCAGTAGACCGGACAGGGTGACCACTGAAGCTTTCTTT	CASRPDRVTTEAFF
TRBJ2-7	medium-sized	NA	TRBV27	TGTGCCAGCAGTTTAAGAGGGTCTGCCGAGCAGTACTTC	CASSLRGSAEQYF
TRBJ1-4	medium-sized	NA	TRBV18	TGTGCCAGCTCACGCGCATTCAATGAAAAACTGTTTTTT	CASSRAFNEKLFF
TRBJ1-1	few	NA	TRBV20-1	TGCAGTGCTCCCGACACGCTGGGGTACACTGAAGCTTTCTTT	CSAPDTLGYTEAFF
TRBJ2-7	large	TRBD2	TRBV27	TGTGCCAGCGTTACGGGGGGGATAGTCTACGAGCAGTACTTC	CASVTGGIVYEQYF
TRBJ1-1	NA	NA	TRBV6-1	TGTGCCAGCAGTGAAAGGGCCCGGGGCACTGAAGCTTTCTTT	CASSERARGTEAFF
TRBJ1-4	medium-sized	NA	TRBV15	TGTGCCACCAGCAGGGGACTTACTGCAACTAATGAAAAACTGTTTTTT	CATSRGLTATNEKLFF
TRBJ2-5	few	NA	TRBV20-1	TGCAGTGCTAGCCGCCGCGGACATAGGGAGACCCAGTACTTC	CSASRRGHRETQYF
TRBJ2-7	medium-sized	NA	TRBV19	TGTGCCAGTAGTATAGACCCCCAAACGGGAGCCGAGCAGTACTTC	CASSIDPQTGAEQYF
TRBJ2-5	large	NA	TRBV19	TGTGCCAGTAGTATATGGGGCAGGGGAGAGACCCAGTACTTC	CASSIWGRGETQYF
TRBJ1-1	medium-sized	NA	TRBV6-5	TGTGCCAGCAGCCCCTATCTGAACACTGAAGCTTTCTTT	CASSPYLNTEAFF
TRBJ1-2	NA	NA	TRBV28	TGTGCCAGCCTACCCAGGGAACGCCGGATCTATGGCTACACCTTC	CASLPRERRIYGYTF
TRBJ2-2	large	NA	TRBV19	TGTGCCAGTAGTTCGGCCGGGGAGCTGTTTTTT	CASSSAGELFF
TRBJ1-1	few	TRBD1	TRBV20-1	TGCAGTGCTAGCGGACAGGGAGGGTACACTGAAGCTTTCTTT	CSASGQGGYTEAFF
TRBJ2-1	large	TRBD2	TRBV5-6	TGTGCCAGCAGCCGAGCGGGAAGCTCCTACAATGAGCAGTTCTTC	CASSRAGSSYNEQFF
TRBJ1-5	few	TRBD1	TRBV7-2	TGTGCCAGCAGCTTAGAGAGGGGGCAGCATCAGCCCCAGCATTTT	CASSLERGQHQPQHF
TRBJ1-2	NA	NA	TRBV28	TGTGCCAGCAGTTTATCCACAGACTATGGCTACACCTTC	CASSLSTDYGYTF
TRBJ2-7	large	TRBD2	TRBV6-5	TGTGCCAGCAGCCCCGGGGGGGGTGACGAGCAGTACTTC	CASSPGGGDEQYF
TRBJ1-2	large	TRBD1	TRBV6-4	TGTGCCAGCAGTGCCCTTGGGGGTCAGGGGGACCACTATGGCTACACCTTC	CASSALGGQGDHYGYTF
TRBJ2-1	large	NA	TRBV19	TGTGCCAGTAGTATAACGGGGTTAAGCTCCTACAATGAGCAGTTCTTC	CASSITGLSSYNEQFF
TRBJ1-4	few	NA	TRBV20-1	TGCAGTGCTAGAGATCGCTTTAGGGCGGCAACTAATGAAAAACTGTTTTTT	CSARDRFRAATNEKLFF
TRBJ2-6	medium-sized	NA	TRBV12-3/TRBV12-4	TGTGCCAGCAGTTTAAGTGGCCACTCATTCTCTGGGGCCAACGTCCTGACTTTC	CASSLSGHSFSGANVLTF
TRBJ2-1	medium-sized	NA	TRBV27	TGTGCCAGCAGTATCATCGGGGATGAGCAGTTCTTC	CASSIIGDEQFF
TRBJ1-2	medium-sized	NA	TRBV6-6	TGTGCCAGCAGGGGGGGGAAAGGCTACACCTTC	CASRGGKGYTF
TRBJ1-3	NA	NA	TRBV20-1	TGCAGTGCTAGAGACACAGGAGCTTGGGGAAACACCATATATTTT	CSARDTGAWGNTIYF
TRBJ1-1	medium-sized	NA	TRBV19	TGTGCCAGTAGTACTGTCGAGGGGCCGAACACTGAAGCTTTCTTT	CASSTVEGPNTEAFF
TRBJ1-6	medium-sized	TRBD1	TRBV6-6	TGTGCCAGCCGCAGGGGGAATTCACCCCTCCACTTT	CASRRGNSPLHF
TRBJ1-5	NA	NA	TRBV20-1	TGCAGTGCTCTGAGACAGGCAGTTTCCAATCAGCCCCAGCATTTT	CSALRQAVSNQPQHF
TRBJ2-3	large	TRBD2	TRBV13	TGTGCCACGGGGGGGGCCGGAGTAGATACGCAGTATTTT	CATGGAGVDTQYF
TRBJ2-7	NA	NA	TRBV24-1	TGTGCCACCAGTGCAGCCAGGGATCCTTCCTACGAGCAGTACTTC	CATSAARDPSYEQYF
TRBJ2-3	medium-sized	NA	TRBV7-2	TGTGCCAGCAGCTCTTCCGGCACAGATACGCAGTATTTT	CASSSSGTDTQYF
TRBJ1-2	large	NA	TRBV6-5	TGTGCCAGCAGCCCAACCTGGACCGACCCCTCTGGCTACACCTTC	CASSPTWTDPSGYTF
TRBJ2-4	NA	NA	TRBV28	TGTGCCAGCAGCCCCGGGTCATCCAAAAACATTCAGTACTTC	CASSPGSSKNIQYF
TRBJ2-6	large	NA	TRBV6-1	TGTGCCAGCCTTCCTGGGGCCAACGTCCTGACTTTC	CASLPGANVLTF